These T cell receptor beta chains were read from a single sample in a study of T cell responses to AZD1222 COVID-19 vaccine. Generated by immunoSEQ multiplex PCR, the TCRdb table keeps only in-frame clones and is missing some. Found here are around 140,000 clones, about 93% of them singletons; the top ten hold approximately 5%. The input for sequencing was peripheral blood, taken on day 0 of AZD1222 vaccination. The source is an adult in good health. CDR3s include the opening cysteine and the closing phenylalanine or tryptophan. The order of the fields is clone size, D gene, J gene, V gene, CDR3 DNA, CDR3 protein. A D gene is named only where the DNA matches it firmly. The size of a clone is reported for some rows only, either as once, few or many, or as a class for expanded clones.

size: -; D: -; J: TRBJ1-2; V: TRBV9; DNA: TGTGCCAGCAGCGTTGTAACAGGGAACTATGGCTACACCTTC; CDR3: CASSVVTGNYGYTF
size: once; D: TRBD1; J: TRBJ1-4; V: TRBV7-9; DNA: TGTGCCAGCAGCTTGGGAGGGGGACAGCTAAATGAAAAACTGTTTTTT; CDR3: CASSLGGGQLNEKLFF
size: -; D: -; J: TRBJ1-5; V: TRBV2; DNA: TGTGCCACCCGGGCTGCAGTTGGCAATCAGCCCCAGCATTTT; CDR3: CATRAAVGNQPQHF
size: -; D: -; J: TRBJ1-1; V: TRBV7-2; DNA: TGTGCCAGCAGCTCTACCCCCGGGGGCGGGAGAGATAGCACTGAAGCTTTCTTT; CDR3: CASSSTPGGGRDSTEAFF
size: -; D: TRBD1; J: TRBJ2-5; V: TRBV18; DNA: TGTGCCAGCTCATCGACAGGGTTGGGAGAGACCCAGTACTTC; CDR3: CASSSTGLGETQYF
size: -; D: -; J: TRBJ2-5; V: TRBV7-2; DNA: TGTGCCAGCAGCCAAGAAGCGGCCCCCTCGAGGACCCAGTACTTC; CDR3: CASSQEAAPSRTQYF
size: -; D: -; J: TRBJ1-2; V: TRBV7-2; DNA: TGTGCCAGCAGCTTAGGGAGCGTCCCAGCCGGCTACACCTTC; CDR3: CASSLGSVPAGYTF
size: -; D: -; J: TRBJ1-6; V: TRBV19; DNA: TGTGCCAGTAGTATTGCCCTGAATTCACCCCTCCACTTT; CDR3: CASSIALNSPLHF
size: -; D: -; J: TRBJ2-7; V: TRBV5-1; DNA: TGCGCCAGCAGCTCCGAGGACCTCTCCTACGAGCAGTACTTC; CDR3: CASSSEDLSYEQYF
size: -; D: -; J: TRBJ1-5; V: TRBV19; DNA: TGTGCCAGTAGCCACCGAGGGAGGGCTGTTAGCAATCAGCCCCAGCATTTT; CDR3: CASSHRGRAVSNQPQHF
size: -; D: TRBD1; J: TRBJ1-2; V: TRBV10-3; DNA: TGTGCCATCAGTGCCTCCGGGACAGGGAACTATGGCTACACCTTC; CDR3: CAISASGTGNYGYTF
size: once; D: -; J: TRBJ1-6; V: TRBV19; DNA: TGTGCCAGTAGTAACGGACAAACATATTCACCCCTCCACTTT; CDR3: CASSNGQTYSPLHF
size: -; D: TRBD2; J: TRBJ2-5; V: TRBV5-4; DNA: TGTGCCAGCAGCTTGGGTGGGAGGGGAGAGACCCAGTACTTC; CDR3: CASSLGGRGETQYF
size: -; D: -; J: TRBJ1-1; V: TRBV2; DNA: TGTGCCAGCAGTGAAGACACTGAAGCTTTCTTT; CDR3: CASSEDTEAFF
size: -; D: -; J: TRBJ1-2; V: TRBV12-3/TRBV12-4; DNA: TGTGCCAGCAGCCGGGTTGGGAACTATGGCTACACCTTC; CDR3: CASSRVGNYGYTF
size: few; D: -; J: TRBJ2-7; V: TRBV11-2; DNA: TGTGCCAGCAGCTCCCTCGTTAGGTTATCCTACGAGCAGTACTTC; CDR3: CASSSLVRLSYEQYF
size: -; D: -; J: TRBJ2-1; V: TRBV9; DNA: TGTGCCAGCAGCCTTCAGGGTAATGAGCAGTTCTTC; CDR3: CASSLQGNEQFF
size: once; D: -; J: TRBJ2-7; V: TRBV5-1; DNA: TGCGCCAGCAGCCTGGCAGCGGGACAGATCTACGAGCAGTACTTC; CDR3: CASSLAAGQIYEQYF
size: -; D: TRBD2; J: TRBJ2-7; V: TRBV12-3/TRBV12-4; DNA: TGTGCCAGCGGGGGAGGGGACGAGCAGTACTTC; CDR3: CASGGGDEQYF
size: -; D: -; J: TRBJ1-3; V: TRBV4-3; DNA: TGCGCCAGCAGCCAAGGGGTCAACTCTGGAAACACCATATATTTT; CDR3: CASSQGVNSGNTIYF
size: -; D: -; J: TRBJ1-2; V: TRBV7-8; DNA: TGTGCCAGCAGCTTAGCGCACGTAAACTATGGCTACACCTTC; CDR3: CASSLAHVNYGYTF
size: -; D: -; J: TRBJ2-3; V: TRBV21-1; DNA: TGTGCCAGCAGCAAGGGCGGCTTAAGCACAGATACGCAGTATTTT; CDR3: CASSKGGLSTDTQYF
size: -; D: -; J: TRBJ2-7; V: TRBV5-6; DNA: TGTGCCAGCAGCTTGGTCCGCGGGATGTCCTACGAGCAGTACTTC; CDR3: CASSLVRGMSYEQYF
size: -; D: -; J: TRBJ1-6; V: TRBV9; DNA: TGTGCCAGCAGCGTAGAGGAAGTTAATTCACCCCTCCACTTT; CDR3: CASSVEEVNSPLHF
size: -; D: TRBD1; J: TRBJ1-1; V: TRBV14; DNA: TGTGCCAGCAGCCAGACAGGGGGCCCAGGGGTTGAAGCTTTCTTT; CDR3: CASSQTGGPGVEAFF
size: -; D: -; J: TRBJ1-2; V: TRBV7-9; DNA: TGTGCCAGCAGCAACACAGAACTACCTAACTATGGCTACACCTTC; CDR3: CASSNTELPNYGYTF
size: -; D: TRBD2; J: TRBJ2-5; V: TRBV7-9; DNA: TGTGCCAGCAGCTTAGTTGTCGGTAGCGGGGATGTGGAGACCCAGTACTTC; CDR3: CASSLVVGSGDVETQYF
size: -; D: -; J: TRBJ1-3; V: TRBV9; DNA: TGTGCCAGCGCGGTCGCAGTTGGAAACACCATATATTTT; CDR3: CASAVAVGNTIYF
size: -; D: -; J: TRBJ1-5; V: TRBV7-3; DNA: TGTGCCAGCAGCCCGGCGGGTAGAAAGAATCAGCCCCAGCATTTT; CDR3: CASSPAGRKNQPQHF
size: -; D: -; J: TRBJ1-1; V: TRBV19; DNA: TGTGCCAGTAGTAAGGACCTCAGGACACGGAACACTGAAGCTTTCTTT; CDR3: CASSKDLRTRNTEAFF
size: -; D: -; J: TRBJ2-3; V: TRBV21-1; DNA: TGTGCCAGCAGCAATTCCGGGGATAGCACAGATACGCAGTATTTT; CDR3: CASSNSGDSTDTQYF
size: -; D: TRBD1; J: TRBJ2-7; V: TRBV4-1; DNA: TGCGCCAGCAGCCAATTCTTCGGACAGGCCTACGAGCAGTACTTC; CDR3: CASSQFFGQAYEQYF
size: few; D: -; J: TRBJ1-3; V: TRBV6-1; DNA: TGTGCCAGCAGTGAAATCATGGGTAACACCATATATTTT; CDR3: CASSEIMGNTIYF
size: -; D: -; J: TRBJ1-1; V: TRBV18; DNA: TGTGCCAGCTACGGGACGGCGAACACTGAAGCTTTCTTT; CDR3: CASYGTANTEAFF
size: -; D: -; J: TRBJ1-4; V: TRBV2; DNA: TGTGCCAGCAACCGAGCGGCTCGCGGGGAAGCAACTAATGAAAAACTGTTTTTT; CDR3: CASNRAARGEATNEKLFF
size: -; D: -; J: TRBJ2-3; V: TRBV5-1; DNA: TGCGCCAGCAGCTTGTACATGACAGAAAACACAGATACGCAGTATTTT; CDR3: CASSLYMTENTDTQYF
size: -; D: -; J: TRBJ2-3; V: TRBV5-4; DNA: TGTGCCAGCACCGTGGTGGGGGCAGATACGCAGTATTTT; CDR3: CASTVVGADTQYF
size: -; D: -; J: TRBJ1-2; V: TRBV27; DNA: TGTGCCAGCAGTTTGAATGCCGTCGGGGGCTACACCTTC; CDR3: CASSLNAVGGYTF
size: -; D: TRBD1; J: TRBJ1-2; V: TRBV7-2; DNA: TGTGCCAGCAGCTTAGGGTCAGGGGGCGTCTTGAGGGGTGGCTACACCTTC; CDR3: CASSLGSGGVLRGGYTF
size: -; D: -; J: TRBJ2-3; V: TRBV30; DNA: TGTGCCTGGAGTCGGACGGATGGGGGCACAGATACGCAGTATTTT; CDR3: CAWSRTDGGTDTQYF
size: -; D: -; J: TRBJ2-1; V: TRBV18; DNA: TGTGCCAGCTCACCATCCCAGGGAATAAATGAGCAGTTCTTC; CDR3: CASSPSQGINEQFF
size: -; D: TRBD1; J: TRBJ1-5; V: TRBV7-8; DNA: TGTGCCAGCAGCCAACACGCCCGGGACAGGGGGCTTCCCCAAAATCAGCCCCAGCATTTT; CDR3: CASSQHARDRGLPQNQPQHF
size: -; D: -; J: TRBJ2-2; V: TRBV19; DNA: TGTGCCAGTATCCCTAACACCGGGGAGCTGTTTTTT; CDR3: CASIPNTGELFF
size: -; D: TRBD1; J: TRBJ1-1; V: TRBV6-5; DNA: TGTGCCAGCAAAAGGACAGGTTTTGACACTGAAGCTTTCTTT; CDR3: CASKRTGFDTEAFF
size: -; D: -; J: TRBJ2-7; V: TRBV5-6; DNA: TGTGCCAGCAGCCTCGGGATGTACGAGCAGTACTTC; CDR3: CASSLGMYEQYF
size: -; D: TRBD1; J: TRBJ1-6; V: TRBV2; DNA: TGTGCCAGCAGATCGGACAGGTTAAATTCACCCCTCCACTTT; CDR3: CASRSDRLNSPLHF
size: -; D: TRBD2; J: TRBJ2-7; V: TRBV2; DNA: TGTGCCAGCAGTGTGGGCCTAGCGGTCGACGAGCAGTACTTC; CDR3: CASSVGLAVDEQYF
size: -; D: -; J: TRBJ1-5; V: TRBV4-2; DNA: TGTGCCAGCAGCCAAGAGGTCAGCTATCAGCCCCAGCATTTT; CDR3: CASSQEVSYQPQHF
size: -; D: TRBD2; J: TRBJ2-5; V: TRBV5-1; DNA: TGCGCCAGCAGCTTGGCCAGCGGGGCTCTCCAAGAGACCCAGTACTTC; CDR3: CASSLASGALQETQYF
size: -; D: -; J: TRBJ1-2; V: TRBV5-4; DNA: TGTGCCAGCAGCTTTAACGGGGAGTCTCGTAGAGATCACTATGGCTACACCTTC; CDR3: CASSFNGESRRDHYGYTF
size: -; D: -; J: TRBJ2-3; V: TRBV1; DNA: TGCACCAGCAGCCATAGTAAATGGGGGGGAGGGTGCACAGATACGCAGTATTTT; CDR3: CTSSHSKWGGGCTDTQYF
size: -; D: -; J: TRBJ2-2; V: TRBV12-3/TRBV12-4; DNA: TGTGCCAGCAGTTCCCAGGGTGTCGGGGAGCTGTTTTTT; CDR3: CASSSQGVGELFF
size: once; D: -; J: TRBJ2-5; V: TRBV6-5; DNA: TGTGCCAGCAGTTACCGGAGCTGGGAGACCCAGTACTTC; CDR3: CASSYRSWETQYF
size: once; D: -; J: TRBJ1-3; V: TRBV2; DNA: TGTGCCAGCTTCTCAGGGCTGGGAGGAAACACCATATATTTT; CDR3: CASFSGLGGNTIYF
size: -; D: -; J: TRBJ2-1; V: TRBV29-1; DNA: TGCAGCGTTGAAAGGGCCCGGGATGAGCAGTTCTTC; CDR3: CSVERARDEQFF
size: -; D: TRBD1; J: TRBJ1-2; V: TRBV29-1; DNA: TGCAGCGTACCGGGACAGGGGTTGGTTAACTATGGCTACACCTTC; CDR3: CSVPGQGLVNYGYTF
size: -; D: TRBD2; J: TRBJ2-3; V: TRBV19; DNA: TGTGCCAGTAGTATAGCCCTAGCGGGGACTTCTAGCACAGATACGCAGTATTTT; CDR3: CASSIALAGTSSTDTQYF
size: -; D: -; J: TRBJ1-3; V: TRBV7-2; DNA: TGTGCCAGCAGCTTATCGGGAACTGGAAACACCATATATTTT; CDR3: CASSLSGTGNTIYF
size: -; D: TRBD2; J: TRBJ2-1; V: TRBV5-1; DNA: TGCGCCAGCAGCTTGAGGGTAGCGGGGGGCTCCTACAATGAGCAGTTCTTC; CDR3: CASSLRVAGGSYNEQFF